The TCR beta chain described here comes from a study of blood T cell repertoires in COVID-19. Study-wide context: PBMCs, B-cell-depleted T cells, or T cells provided the cDNA or gDNA that made up the material.

Produced via immunoSEQ multiplex PCR; TCRdb's table is partial and in-frame only. The table includes a few hundred thousand clones, around 87% detected once. Trimming removed 0 bases from V and 4 bases from J; junction bases left unmatched: 4. Germline values: CDR1 MGHRA, CDR2 YSYEKL. CDR3 size: 15 residues. This clone was detected only a few times. Sequenced sample: PBMCs or T cells enriched from blood (not recorded which). The source is a man younger than 35 who had recovered from COVID-19. The chain carries TRBV4-1 and TRBJ1-1; 8 bases line up with TRBD1. CDR3 sequence reads: CASSQDPTGATEAFF. The CDR3 DNA reads as TGCGCCAGCAGCCAAGACCCGACAGGGGCCACTGAAGCTTTCTTT.